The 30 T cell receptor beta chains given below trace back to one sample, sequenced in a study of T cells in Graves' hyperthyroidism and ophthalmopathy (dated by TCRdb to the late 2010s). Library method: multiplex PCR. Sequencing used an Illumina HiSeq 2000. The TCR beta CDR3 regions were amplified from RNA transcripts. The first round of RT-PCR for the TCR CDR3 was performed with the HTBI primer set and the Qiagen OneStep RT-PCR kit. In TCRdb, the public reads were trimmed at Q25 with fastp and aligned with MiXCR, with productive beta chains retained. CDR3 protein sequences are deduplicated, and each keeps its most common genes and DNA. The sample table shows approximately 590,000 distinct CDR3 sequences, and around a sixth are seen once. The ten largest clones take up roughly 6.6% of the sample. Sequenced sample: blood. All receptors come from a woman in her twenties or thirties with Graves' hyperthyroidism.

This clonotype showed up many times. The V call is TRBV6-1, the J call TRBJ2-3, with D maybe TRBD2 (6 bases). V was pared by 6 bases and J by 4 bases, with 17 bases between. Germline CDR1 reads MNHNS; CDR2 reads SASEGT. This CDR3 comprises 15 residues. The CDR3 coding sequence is TGTGCCAGCAGAGATTCCGGGACTGCCGCAGATACGCAGTATTTT. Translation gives CASRDSGTAADTQYF.

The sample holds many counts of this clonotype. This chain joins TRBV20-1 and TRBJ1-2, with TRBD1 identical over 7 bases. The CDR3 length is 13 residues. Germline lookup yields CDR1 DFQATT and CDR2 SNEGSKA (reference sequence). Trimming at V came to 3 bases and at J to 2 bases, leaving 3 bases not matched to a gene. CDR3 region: CSARVTGNYGYTF. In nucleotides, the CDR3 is TGCAGTGCTAGGGTGACAGGGAACTATGGCTACACCTTC.

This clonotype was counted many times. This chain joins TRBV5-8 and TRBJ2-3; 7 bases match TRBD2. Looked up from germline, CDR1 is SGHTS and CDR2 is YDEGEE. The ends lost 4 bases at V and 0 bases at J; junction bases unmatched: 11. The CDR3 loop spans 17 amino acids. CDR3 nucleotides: TGTGCCAGCAGCCCCTCGTACCAGCGGGGAAGCACAGATACGCAGTATTTT. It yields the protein CASSPSYQRGSTDTQYF.

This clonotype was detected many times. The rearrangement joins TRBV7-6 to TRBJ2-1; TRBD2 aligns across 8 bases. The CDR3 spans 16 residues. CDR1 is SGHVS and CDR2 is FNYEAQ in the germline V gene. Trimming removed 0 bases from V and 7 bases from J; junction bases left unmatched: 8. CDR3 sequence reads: CASSLATAGAGNEQFF. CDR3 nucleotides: TGTGCCAGCAGCTTAGCGACAGCGGGAGCGGGAAATGAGCAGTTCTTC.

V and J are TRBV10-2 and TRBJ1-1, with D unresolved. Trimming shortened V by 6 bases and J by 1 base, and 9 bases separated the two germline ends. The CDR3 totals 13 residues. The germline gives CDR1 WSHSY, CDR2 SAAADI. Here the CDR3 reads CASSQVSNTEAFF. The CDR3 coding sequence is TGCGCCAGCAGCCAAGTTTCGAACACTGAAGCTTTCTTT.

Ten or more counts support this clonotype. The CDR3 coding sequence is TGTGCCAGCAGCTTAGGGACGAGCTCTGGAAACACCATATATTTT. Translation gives CASSLGTSSGNTIYF. The rearrangement joins TRBV11-2 to TRBJ1-3; D remains ambiguous. V was clipped by 1 base and J by 0 bases, with 7 bases between them. The CDR3 extends over 15 amino acids. Germline V gene sequence: CDR1 SGHAT, CDR2 FQNNGV.

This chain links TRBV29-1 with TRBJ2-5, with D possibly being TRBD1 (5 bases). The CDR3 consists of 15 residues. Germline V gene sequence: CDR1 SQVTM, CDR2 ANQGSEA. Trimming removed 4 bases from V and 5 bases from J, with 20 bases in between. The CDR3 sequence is CSVGWMGPAWETQYF. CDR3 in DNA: TGCAGCGTTGGGTGGATGGGGCCGGCTTGGGAGACCCAGTACTTC.

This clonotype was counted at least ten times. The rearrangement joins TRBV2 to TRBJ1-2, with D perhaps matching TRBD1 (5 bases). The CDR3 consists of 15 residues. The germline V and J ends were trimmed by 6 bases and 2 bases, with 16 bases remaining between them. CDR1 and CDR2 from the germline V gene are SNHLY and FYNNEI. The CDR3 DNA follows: TGTGCCAGCAGCTCGACAGAGCGGAGGAACTATGGCTACACCTTC. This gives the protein CASSSTERRNYGYTF.

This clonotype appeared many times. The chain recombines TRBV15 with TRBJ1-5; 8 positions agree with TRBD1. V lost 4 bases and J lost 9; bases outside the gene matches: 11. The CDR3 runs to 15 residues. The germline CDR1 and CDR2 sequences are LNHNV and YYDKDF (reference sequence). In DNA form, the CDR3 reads TGTGCCACCAGCATCCCGGGACAGGCATTGCGGCCCCAGCATTTT. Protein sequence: CATSIPGQALRPQHF.

CDR3 sequence (DNA): TGTGCCAGTGAGAGAACGGGTGATGAGCAGTTCTTC. Amino acid sequence: CASERTGDEQFF. The V call is TRBV2, the J call TRBJ2-1, with no clear D. Trimming removed 9 bases from V and 8 bases from J, with 14 bases in between. Looked up from germline, CDR1 is SNHLY and CDR2 is FYNNEI. The CDR3 consists of 12 residues.

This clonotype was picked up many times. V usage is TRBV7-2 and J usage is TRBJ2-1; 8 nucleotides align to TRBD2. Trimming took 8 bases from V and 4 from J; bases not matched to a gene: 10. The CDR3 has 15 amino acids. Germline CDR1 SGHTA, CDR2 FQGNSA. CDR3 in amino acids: CASSPGGAQYNEQFF. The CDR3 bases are TGTGCCAGCTCTCCCGGGGGGGCACAGTACAATGAGCAGTTCTTC.

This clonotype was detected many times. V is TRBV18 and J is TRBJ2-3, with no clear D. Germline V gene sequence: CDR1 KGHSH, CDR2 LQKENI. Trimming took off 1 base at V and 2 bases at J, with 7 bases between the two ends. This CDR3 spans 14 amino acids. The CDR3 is CASSPLVVTDTQYF. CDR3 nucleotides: TGTGCCAGCTCACCACTTGTGGTCACAGATACGCAGTATTTT.

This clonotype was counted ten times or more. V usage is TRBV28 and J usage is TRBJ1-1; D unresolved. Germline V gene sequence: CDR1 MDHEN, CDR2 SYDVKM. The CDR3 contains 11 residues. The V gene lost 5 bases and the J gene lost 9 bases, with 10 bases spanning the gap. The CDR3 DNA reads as TGTGCCAGCAGTACCGAGGGTAAAGCTTTCTTT. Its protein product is CASSTEGKAFF.

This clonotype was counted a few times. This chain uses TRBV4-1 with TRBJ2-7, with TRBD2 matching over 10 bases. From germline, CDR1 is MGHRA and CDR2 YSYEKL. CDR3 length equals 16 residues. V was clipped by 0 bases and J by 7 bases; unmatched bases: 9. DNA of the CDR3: TGCGCCAGCAGCCAAGATCTGGTAGCGGGAGGTTATGAGCAGTACTTC. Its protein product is CASSQDLVAGGYEQYF.

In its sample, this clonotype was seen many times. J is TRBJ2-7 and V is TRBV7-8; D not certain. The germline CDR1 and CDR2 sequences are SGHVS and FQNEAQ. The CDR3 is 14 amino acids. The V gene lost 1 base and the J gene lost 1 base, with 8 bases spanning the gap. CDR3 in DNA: TGTGCCAGCAGCTTAGTTGGCCTATCCTACGAGCAGTACTTC. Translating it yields CASSLVGLSYEQYF.

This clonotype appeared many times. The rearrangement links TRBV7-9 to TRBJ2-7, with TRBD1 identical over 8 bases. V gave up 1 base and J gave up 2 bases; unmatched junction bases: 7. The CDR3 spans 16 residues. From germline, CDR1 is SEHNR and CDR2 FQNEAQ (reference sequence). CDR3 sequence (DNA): TGTGCCAGCAGCTTAGAAAGGACAGGGAATACCTACGAGCAGTACTTC. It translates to CASSLERTGNTYEQYF.

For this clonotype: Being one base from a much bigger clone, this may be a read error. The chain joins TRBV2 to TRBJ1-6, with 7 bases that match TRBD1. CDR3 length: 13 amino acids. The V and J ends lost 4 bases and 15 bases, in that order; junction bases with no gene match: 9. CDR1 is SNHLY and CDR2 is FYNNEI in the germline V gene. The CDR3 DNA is TGTGCCAGCAGTGGACAGGGTCAACCCTTCCTCCACTTT. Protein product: CASSGQGQPFLHF. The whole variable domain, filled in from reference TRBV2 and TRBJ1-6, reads EPEVTQTPSHQVTQMGQEVILRCVPISNHLYFYWYRQILGQKVEFLVSFYNNEISEKSEIFDDQFSVERPDGSNFTLKIRSTKLEDSAMYFCASSGQGQPFLHFGNGTRLTVT.

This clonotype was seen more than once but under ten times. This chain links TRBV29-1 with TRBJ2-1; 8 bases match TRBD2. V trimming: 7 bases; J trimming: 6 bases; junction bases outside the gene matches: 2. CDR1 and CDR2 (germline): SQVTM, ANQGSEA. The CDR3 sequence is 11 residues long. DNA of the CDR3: TGCAGCGCCGGGGGGGGCAATGAGCAGTTCTTC. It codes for CSAGGGNEQFF.

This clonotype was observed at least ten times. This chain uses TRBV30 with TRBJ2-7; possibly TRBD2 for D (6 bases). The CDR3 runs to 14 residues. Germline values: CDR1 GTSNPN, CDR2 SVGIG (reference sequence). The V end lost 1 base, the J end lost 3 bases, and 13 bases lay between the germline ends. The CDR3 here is CAWSGGVRNYEQYF. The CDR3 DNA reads TGTGCCTGGAGTGGCGGGGTGAGGAACTACGAGCAGTACTTC.

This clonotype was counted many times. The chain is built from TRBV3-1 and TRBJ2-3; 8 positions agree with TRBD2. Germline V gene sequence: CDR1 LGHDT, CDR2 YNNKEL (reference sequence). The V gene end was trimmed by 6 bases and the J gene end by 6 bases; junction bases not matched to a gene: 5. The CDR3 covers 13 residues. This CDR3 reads CASSRTSSDTQYF. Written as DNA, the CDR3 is TGTGCCAGCAGTCGGACTAGCTCCGATACGCAGTATTTT.

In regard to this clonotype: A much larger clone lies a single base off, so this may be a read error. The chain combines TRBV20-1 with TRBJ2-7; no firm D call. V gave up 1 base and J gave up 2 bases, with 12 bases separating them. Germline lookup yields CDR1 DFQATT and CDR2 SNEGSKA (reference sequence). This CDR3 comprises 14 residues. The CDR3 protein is CSARAPIGTYEQYF. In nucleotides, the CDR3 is TGCAGTGCTAGAGCTCCGATAGGAACCTACGAGCAGTACTTC.

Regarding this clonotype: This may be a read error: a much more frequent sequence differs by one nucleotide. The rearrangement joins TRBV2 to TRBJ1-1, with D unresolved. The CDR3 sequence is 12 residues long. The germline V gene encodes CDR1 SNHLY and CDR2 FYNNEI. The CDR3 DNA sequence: TGTGCCAGCGGTGACGTGGGCCTTGGGGCTTTCTTT. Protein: CASGDVGLGAFF.

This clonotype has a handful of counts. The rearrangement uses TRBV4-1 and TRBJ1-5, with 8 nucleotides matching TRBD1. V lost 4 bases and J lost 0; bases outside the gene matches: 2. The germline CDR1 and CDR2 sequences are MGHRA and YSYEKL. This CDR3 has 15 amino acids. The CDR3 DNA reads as TGCGCCAGCAGCCCGGGACAGGTTAGCAATCAGCCCCAGCATTTT. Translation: CASSPGQVSNQPQHF.

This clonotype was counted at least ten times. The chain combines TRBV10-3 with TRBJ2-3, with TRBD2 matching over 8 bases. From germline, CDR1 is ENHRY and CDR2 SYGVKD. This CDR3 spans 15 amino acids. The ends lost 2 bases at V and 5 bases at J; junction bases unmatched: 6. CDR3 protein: CAISEGLARGDTQYF. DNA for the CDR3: TGTGCCATCAGTGAGGGACTAGCCAGGGGAGATACGCAGTATTTT.

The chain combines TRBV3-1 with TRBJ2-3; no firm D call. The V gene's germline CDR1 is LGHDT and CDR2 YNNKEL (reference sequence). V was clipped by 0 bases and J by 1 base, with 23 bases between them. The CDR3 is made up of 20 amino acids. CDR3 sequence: CASSQDLGATSAAGTDTQYF. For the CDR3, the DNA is TGTGCCAGCAGCCAAGATCTCGGAGCTACAAGCGCCGCAGGCACAGATACGCAGTATTTT.

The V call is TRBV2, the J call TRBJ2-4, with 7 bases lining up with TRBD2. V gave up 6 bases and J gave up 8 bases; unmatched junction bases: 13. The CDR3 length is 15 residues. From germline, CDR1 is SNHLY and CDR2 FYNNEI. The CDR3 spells CASRRAPGLADIQYF. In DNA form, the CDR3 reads TGTGCCAGCAGGAGGGCTCCCGGCCTAGCGGACATTCAGTACTTC. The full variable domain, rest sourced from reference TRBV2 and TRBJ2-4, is EPEVTQTPSHQVTQMGQEVILRCVPISNHLYFYWYRQILGQKVEFLVSFYNNEISEKSEIFDDQFSVERPDGSNFTLKIRSTKLEDSAMYFCASRRAPGLADIQYFGAGTRLSVL.

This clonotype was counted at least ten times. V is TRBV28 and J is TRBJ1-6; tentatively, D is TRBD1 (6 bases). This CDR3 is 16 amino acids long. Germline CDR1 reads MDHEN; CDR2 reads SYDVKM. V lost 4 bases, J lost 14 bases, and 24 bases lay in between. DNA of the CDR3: TGTGCCAGCAGTTCCCTAGACAGGTTCAACCTTCGCACCCTCCACTTT. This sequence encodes CASSSLDRFNLRTLHF.

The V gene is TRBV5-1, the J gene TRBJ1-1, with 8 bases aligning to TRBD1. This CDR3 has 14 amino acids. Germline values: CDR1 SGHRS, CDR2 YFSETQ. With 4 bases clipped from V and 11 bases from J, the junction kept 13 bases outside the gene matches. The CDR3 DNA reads TGCGCCAGCAGCCAGGGAACAGGGGGATTATCGGCTTTCTTT. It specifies CASSQGTGGLSAFF.

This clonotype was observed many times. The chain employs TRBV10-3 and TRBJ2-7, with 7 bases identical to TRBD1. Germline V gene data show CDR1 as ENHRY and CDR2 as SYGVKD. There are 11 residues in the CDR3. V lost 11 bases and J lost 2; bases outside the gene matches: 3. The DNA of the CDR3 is TGTGCCGTACAGGGGACCTACGAGCAGTACTTC. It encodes CAVQGTYEQYF.

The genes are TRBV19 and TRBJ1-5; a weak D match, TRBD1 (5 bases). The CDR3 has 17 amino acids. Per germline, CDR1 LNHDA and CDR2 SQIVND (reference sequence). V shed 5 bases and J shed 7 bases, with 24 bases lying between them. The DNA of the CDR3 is TGTGCCAGTAGTTCCTTAGCGGGCGCAGGGACGCGACAGCCCCAGCATTTT. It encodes CASSSLAGAGTRQPQHF. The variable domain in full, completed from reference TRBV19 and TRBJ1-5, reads DGGITQSPKYLFRKEGQNVTLSCEQNLNHDAMYWYRQDPGQGLRLIYYSQIVNDFQKGDIAEGYSVSREKKESFPLTVTSAQKNPTAFYLCASSSLAGAGTRQPQHFGDGTRLSIL.